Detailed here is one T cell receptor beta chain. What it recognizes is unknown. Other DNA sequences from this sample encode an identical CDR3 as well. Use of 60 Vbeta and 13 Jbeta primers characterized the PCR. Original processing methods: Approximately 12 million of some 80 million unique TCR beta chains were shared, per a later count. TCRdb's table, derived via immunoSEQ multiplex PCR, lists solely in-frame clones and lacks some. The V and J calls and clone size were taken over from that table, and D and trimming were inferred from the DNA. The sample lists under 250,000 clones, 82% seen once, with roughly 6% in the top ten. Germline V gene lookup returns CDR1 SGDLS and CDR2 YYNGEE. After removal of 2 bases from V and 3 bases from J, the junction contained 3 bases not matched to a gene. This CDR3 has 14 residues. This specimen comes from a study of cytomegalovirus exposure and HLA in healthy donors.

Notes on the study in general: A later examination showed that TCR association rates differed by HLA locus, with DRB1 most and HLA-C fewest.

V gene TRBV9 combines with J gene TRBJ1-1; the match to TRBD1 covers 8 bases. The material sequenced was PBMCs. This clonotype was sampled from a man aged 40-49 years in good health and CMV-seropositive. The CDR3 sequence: CASSVTGGDTEAFF. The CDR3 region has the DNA TGTGCCAGCAGCGTTACAGGGGGGGACACTGAAGCTTTCTTT.